Below, one T cell receptor (beta chain) is given with its context. Germline V gene lookup returns CDR1 SQVTM and CDR2 ANQGSEA. J was trimmed by 3 bases and V by 5 bases; bases with no gene match: 5. This CDR3 region has 13 residues. The source of the sample is a study of blood T cell repertoires in COVID-19. Produced via immunoSEQ multiplex PCR; TCRdb's table is partial and in-frame only. The sample lists some 47,000 clones, about nine tenths occurring once. The clonotype originates from a woman over 75 in a cohort sampled during active or convalescent COVID-19. Sample: peripheral blood. J is TRBJ2-3 and V is TRBV29-1; TRBD2 aligns across 7 bases. The CDR3, as DNA: TGCAGCGTTTTAGGACTAGGGACAGATACGCAGTATTTT. This encodes CSVLGLGTDTQYF.